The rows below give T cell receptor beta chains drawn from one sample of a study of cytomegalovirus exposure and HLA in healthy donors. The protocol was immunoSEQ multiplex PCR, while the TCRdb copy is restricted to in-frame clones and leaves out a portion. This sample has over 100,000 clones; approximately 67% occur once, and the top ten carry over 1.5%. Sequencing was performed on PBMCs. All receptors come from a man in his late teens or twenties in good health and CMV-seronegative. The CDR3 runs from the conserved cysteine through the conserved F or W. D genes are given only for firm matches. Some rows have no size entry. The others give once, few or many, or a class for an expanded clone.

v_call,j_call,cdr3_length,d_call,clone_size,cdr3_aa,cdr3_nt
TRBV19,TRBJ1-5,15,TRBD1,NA,CASGTGGGSNQPQHF,TGTGCCAGTGGCACAGGGGGCGGGAGTAATCAGCCCCAGCATTTT
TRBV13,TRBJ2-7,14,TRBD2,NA,CASSSGLAGCGQYF,TGTGCCAGCAGCTCGGGACTAGCGGGGTGTGGGCAGTACTTC
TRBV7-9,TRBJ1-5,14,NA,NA,CASSFQNSNQPQHF,TGTGCCAGCAGCTTTCAAAATAGCAATCAGCCCCAGCATTTT
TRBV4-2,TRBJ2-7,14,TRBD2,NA,CASQPLAGDGGQYF,TGTGCCAGTCAGCCCCTAGCGGGAGACGGCGGGCAGTACTTC
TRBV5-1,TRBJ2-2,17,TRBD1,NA,CASGLAMGQGATGELFF,TGCGCCAGCGGCTTGGCTATGGGGCAGGGGGCCACCGGGGAGCTGTTTTTT
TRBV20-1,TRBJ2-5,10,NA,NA,CSATYRTQYF,TGCAGTGCCACTTACAGGACGCAGTACTTC
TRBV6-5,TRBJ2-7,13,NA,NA,CASSVQVAAEQYF,TGTGCCAGCAGCGTACAGGTAGCCGCCGAGCAGTACTTC
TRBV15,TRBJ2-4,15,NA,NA,CATSRDWRTQNIQYF,TGTGCCACCAGCAGAGATTGGAGGACCCAAAACATTCAGTACTTC
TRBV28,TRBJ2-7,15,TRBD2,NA,CASSIRLAGIHEQYF,TGTGCCAGCAGTATCCGACTAGCGGGAATTCACGAGCAGTACTTC
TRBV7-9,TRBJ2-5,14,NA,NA,CASSPPGIGETQYF,TGTGCCAGCAGCCCCCCAGGAATCGGCGAGACCCAGTACTTC
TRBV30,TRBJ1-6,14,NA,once,CAWSTEHHNSPLHF,TGTGCCTGGAGTACGGAGCACCATAATTCACCCCTCCACTTT
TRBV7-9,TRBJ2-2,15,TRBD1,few,CASSLHTGDTGELFF,TGTGCCAGCAGCCTCCATACAGGGGACACCGGGGAGCTGTTTTTT
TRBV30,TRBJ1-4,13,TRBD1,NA,CALTGGRNEKLFF,TGTGCCTTGACAGGGGGCAGGAATGAAAAACTGTTTTTT
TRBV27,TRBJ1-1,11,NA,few,CASSFGQEAFF,TGTGCCAGCAGTTTCGGACAGGAAGCTTTCTTT
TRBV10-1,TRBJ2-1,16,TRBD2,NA,CASSEPRLAPYNEQFF,TGCGCCAGCAGTGAGCCGAGACTAGCGCCTTACAATGAGCAGTTCTTC
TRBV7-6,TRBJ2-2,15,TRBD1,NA,CASSSRDRAAGELFF,TGTGCCAGCAGCTCGAGGGACAGGGCGGCCGGGGAGCTGTTTTTT
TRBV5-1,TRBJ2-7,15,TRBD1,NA,CASSPTGQAFDEQYF,TGCGCCAGCAGCCCCACGGGACAGGCCTTCGACGAGCAGTACTTC
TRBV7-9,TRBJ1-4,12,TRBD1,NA,CSSSFDREKLFF,TGTTCCAGCAGCTTCGACAGGGAGAAACTGTTTTTT
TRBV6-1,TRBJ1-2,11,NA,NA,CASSQGSGYTF,TGTGCCAGCAGTCAGGGGAGTGGCTACACCTTC
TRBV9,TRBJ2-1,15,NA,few,CASSVEAGTYNEQFF,TGTGCCAGCAGCGTAGAGGCAGGAACCTACAATGAGCAGTTCTTC
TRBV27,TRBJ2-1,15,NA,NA,CASGPNGQTYNEQFF,TGTGCCAGCGGTCCCAATGGACAGACCTACAATGAGCAGTTCTTC
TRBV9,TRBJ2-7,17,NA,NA,CASSPGWGHLNTYEQYF,TGTGCCAGCAGCCCGGGGTGGGGGCACCTAAACACCTACGAGCAGTACTTC
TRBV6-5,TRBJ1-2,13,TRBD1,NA,CASSLGQGDGYTF,TGTGCCAGCAGCCTGGGACAGGGGGATGGCTACACCTTC
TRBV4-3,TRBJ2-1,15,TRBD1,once,CASSQGQGANNEQFF,TGCGCCAGCAGCCAAGGACAGGGGGCCAACAATGAGCAGTTCTTC
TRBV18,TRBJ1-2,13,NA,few,CASSPELAGGYTF,TGTGCCAGCTCACCAGAACTGGCGGGGGGCTACACCTTC
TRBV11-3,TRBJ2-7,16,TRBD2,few,CASSSTSGRGTYEQYF,TGTGCCAGCAGCTCCACTAGCGGGAGAGGAACCTACGAGCAGTACTTC
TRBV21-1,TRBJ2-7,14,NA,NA,CASSGGQNTYEQYF,TGTGCCAGCAGCGGGGGACAAAACACCTACGAGCAGTACTTC
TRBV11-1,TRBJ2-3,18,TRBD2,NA,CASSSSRTSGGYTDTQYF,TGTGCCAGCAGCTCCTCAAGGACTAGCGGGGGGTACACAGATACGCAGTATTTT
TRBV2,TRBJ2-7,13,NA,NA,CAGTRQSPYEQYF,TGTGCCGGAACGCGACAGTCCCCCTACGAGCAGTACTTC
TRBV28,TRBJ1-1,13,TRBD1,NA,CASKSDRAGEAFF,TGTGCCAGCAAGTCGGACAGGGCCGGTGAAGCTTTCTTT
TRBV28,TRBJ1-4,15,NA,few,CASSLSGRGREKLFF,TGTGCCAGCAGTTTATCGGGCAGGGGTAGGGAAAAACTGTTTTTT
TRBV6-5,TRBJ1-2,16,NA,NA,CASSYSRVPTYYGYTF,TGTGCCAGCAGTTACTCACGAGTTCCGACATACTATGGCTACACCTTC
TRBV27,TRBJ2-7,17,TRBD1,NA,CASSSPRIGTGGHEQYF,TGTGCCAGCAGTTCTCCTAGAATAGGGACAGGGGGCCACGAGCAGTACTTC
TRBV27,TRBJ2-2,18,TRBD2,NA,CASSPGLAGGWNTGELFF,TGTGCCAGCAGTCCCGGACTAGCGGGGGGTTGGAACACCGGGGAGCTGTTTTTT
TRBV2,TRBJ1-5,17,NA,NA,CASSRFLGGESNQPQHF,TGTGCCAGCAGCCGTTTCTTAGGGGGAGAGAGCAATCAGCCCCAGCATTTT
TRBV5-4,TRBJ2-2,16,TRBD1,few,CASSKKGQGGSGELFF,TGTGCCAGCAGCAAAAAGGGACAGGGGGGATCCGGGGAGCTGTTTTTT
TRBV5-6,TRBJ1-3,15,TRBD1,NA,CASSLVGTGTNTIYF,TGTGCCAGCAGTCTGGTGGGGACAGGTACGAACACCATATATTTT